The 3 T cell receptor beta chains listed next were all sequenced from one sample in a study of blood T cell repertoires in COVID-19. TCRdb keeps only in-frame clones here, not all; method: immunoSEQ multiplex PCR. The sample includes 150,000 or so clones, 82% of them seen just once. Sequenced sample: peripheral blood. All receptors derive from a human donor with acute or convalescent COVID-19. The donor label of this sample is uncertain.

V and J are TRBV3-1 (or the pseudogene TRBV3-2) and TRBJ1-4, with 8 positions matching TRBD1. This CDR3 spans 17 amino acids. Germline values: CDR1 LGHDT, CDR2 YNNKEL (reference sequence). Trimming took 4 bases from V and 3 from J; bases not matched to a gene: 10. The CDR3 DNA is TGTGCCAGCAGCCCCCGACAGGGGAATAGGGCTAATGAAAAACTGTTTTTT. This codes for CASSPRQGNRANEKLFF.

This clone was detected a few times. The V gene is TRBV9, the J gene TRBJ1-3; TRBD1 aligns across 8 bases. Germline trimming cut 4 bases from V and 3 bases from J; bases unmatched to any gene: 9. The CDR3 is 16 amino acids. Germline lookup yields CDR1 SGDLS and CDR2 YYNGEE. The CDR3 here is CASSSIQGARGNTIYF. The DNA of the CDR3 is TGTGCCAGCAGCTCCATCCAGGGGGCGCGTGGAAACACCATATATTTT.

This chain connects TRBV18 to TRBJ2-3; the D gene is possibly TRBD1 (7 bases). The ends were cut back, 3 bases at V and 6 bases at J, with 16 bases in the middle. Germline V gives CDR1 KGHSH, CDR2 LQKENI. The CDR3 spans 15 residues. The CDR3 protein is CASSPRQGGTDTQYF. As DNA, the CDR3 is TGTGCCAGCTCACCGAGACAGGGCGGGACTGATACGCAGTATTTT.